This TCR beta chain was recovered during a study of CD8+ T cells in alopecia areata. General study results and limits: Normal-skin resident alphabeta T cells also appear among scalp sample sequences. Especially in alopecia totalis/universalis, lesional scalp showed greater clonality than normal scalp did.

Per germline, CDR1 MNHEY and CDR2 SVGAGI. V was shortened by 4 bases and J by 9 bases, with 16 bases between the two germline ends. The CDR3 loop spans 14 amino acids. Note on this clone: The antigen remains unidentified.

Investigators isolated RNA and reverse transcribed it into cDNA to act as the sequencing template. The method was immunoSEQ multiplex PCR; TCRdb's version includes in-frame clones alone and lacks a portion of them. Of over 150,000 clones listed, more than 55% are singletons. Sorting separated CD4+ and CD8+ T cells out of PBMCs. The receptor was isolated from a human donor in good health. The chain employs TRBV6-5 and TRBJ2-1, with D possibly TRBD2 on 5 matching bases. Sequencing was performed on CD8+ T cells sorted from blood. CDR3 nucleotide sequence: TGTGCCAGCAGTTTTTCTGACGGTGGGAGTGAGCAGTTCTTC. It is translated as CASSFSDGGSEQFF.